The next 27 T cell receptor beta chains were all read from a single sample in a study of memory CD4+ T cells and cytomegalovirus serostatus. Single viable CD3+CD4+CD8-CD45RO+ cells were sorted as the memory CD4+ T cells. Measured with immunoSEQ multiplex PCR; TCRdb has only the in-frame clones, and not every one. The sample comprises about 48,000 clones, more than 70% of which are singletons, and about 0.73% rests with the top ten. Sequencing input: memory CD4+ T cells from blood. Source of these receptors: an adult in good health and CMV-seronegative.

CDR3 DNA sequence: TGTGCCAGCCTGGAAGCGGGAGGACCCTACGAGCAGTACTTC. Amino acids: CASLEAGGPYEQYF. V gene TRBV28 combines with J gene TRBJ2-7; 9 bases line up with TRBD2. The CDR3 spans 14 residues. Germline trimming cut 8 bases from V and 2 bases from J; bases unmatched to any gene: 7. CDR1 is MDHEN, CDR2 SYDVKM, per germline.

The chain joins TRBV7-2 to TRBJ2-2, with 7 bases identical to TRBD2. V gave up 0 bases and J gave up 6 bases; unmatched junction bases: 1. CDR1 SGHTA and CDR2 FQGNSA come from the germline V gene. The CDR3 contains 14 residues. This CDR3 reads CASSLAAGAGELFF. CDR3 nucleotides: TGTGCCAGCAGCTTAGCTGCGGGGGCCGGGGAGCTGTTTTTT.

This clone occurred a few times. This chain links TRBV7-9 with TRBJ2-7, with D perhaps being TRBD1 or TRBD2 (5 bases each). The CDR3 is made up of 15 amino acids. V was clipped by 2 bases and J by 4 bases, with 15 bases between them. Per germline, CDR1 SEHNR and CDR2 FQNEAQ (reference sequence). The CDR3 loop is CASSLPRAGGYEQYF. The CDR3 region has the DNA TGTGCCAGCAGCTTACCCAGGGCTGGGGGATACGAGCAGTACTTC.

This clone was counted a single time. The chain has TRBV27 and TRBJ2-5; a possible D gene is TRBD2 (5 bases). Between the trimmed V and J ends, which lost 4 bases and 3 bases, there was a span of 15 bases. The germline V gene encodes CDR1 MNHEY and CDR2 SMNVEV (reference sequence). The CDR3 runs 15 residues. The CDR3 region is CASSSYRTRKETQYF. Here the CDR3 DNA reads TGTGCCAGCAGTTCGTATCGTACTAGGAAAGAGACCCAGTACTTC.

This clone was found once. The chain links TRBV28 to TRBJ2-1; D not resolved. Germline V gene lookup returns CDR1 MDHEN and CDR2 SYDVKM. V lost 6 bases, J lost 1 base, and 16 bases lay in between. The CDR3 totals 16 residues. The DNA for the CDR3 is TGTGCCAGCAGCTCCTACCTCGCGTCATCCTACAATGAGCAGTTCTTC. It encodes CASSSYLASSYNEQFF.

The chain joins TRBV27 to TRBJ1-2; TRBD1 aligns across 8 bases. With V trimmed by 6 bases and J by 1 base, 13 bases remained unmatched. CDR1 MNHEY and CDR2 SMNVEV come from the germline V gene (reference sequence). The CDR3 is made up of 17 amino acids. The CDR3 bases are TGTGCCAGCAGGGCGACAGGGGCCGGGAACTATAACTATGGCTACACCTTC. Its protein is CASRATGAGNYNYGYTF.

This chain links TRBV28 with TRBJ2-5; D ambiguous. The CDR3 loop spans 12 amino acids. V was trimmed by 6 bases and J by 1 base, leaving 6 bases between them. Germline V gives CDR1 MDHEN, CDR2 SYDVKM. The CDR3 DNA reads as TGTGCCAGCAGCCGCCGCCAAGAGACCCAGTACTTC. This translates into CASSRRQETQYF.

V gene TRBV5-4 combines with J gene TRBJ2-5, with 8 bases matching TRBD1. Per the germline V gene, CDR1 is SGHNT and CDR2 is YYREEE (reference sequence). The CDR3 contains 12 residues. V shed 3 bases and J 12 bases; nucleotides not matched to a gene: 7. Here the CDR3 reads CASSWPGQVEYF. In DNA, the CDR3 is TGTGCCAGCAGCTGGCCGGGACAGGTGGAGTACTTC.

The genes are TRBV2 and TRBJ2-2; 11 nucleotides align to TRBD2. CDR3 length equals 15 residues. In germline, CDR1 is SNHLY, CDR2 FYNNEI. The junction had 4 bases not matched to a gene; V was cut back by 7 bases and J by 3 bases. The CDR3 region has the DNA TGTGCCAGCAAGACTAGCGGGGTGGACACCGGGGAGCTGTTTTTT. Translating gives CASKTSGVDTGELFF. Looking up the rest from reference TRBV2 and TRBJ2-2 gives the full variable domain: EPEVTQTPSHQVTQMGQEVILRCVPISNHLYFYWYRQILGQKVEFLVSFYNNEISEKSEIFDDQFSVERPDGSNFTLKIRSTKLEDSAMYFCASKTSGVDTGELFFGEGSRLTVL.

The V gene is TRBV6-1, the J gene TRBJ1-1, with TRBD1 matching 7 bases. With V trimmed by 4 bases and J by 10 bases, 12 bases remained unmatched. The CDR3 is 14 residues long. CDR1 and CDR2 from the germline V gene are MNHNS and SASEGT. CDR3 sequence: CASSGADRVRGAFF. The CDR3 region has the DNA TGTGCCAGCAGTGGAGCCGACAGGGTGCGAGGAGCTTTCTTT.

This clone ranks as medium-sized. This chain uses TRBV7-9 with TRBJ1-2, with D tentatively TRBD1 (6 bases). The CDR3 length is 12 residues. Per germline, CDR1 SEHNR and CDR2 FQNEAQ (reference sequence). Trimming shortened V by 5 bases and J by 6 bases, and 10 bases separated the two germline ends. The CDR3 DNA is TGTGCCAGCAGCCTGGGGACAAATGGCTACACCTTC. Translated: CASSLGTNGYTF.

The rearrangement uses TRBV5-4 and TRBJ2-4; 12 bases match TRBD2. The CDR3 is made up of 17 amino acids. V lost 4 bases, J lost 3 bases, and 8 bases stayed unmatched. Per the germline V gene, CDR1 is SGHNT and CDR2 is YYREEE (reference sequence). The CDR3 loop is CASSTWTSGIVKNIQYF. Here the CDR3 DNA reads TGTGCCAGCAGCACATGGACTAGCGGGATAGTCAAAAACATTCAGTACTTC.

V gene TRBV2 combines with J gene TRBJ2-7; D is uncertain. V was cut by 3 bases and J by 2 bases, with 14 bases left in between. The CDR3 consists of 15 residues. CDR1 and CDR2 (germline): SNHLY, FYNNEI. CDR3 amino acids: CASSDFSVGTYEQYF. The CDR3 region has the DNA TGTGCCAGCAGTGACTTCTCGGTCGGTACCTACGAGCAGTACTTC.

In DNA, the CDR3 is TGTGCCAGCAGCGCCGCAGGGGGCAGGTCAGATACGCAGTATTTT. The encoded protein is CASSAAGGRSDTQYF. The gene calls are TRBV9 and TRBJ2-3; TRBD1 matches at 8 bases. V dropped 3 bases and J dropped 4; count of bases not matched to a gene: 7. The germline gives CDR1 SGDLS, CDR2 YYNGEE. The CDR3 loop spans 15 amino acids.

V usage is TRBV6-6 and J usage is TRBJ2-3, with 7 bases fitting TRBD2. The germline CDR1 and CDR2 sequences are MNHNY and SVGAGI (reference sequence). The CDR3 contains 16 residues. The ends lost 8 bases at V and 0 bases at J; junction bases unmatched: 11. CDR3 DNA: TGTGCCAGCCGGAGATCCCCAGCGGGGAGCACAGATACGCAGTATTTT. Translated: CASRRSPAGSTDTQYF.

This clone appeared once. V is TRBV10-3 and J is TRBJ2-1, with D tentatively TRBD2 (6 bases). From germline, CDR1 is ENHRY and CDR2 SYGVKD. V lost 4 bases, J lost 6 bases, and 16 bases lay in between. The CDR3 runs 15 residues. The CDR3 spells CAISGGSSEINEQFF. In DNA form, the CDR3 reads TGTGCCATCAGTGGAGGTTCTAGCGAGATCAATGAGCAGTTCTTC.

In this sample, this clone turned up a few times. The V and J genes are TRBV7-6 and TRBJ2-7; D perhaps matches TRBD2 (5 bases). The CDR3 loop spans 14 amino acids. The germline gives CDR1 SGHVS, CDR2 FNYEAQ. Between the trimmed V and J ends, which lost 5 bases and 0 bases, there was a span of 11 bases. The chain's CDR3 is CASSKSGSSYEQYF. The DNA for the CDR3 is TGTGCCAGCAGCAAAAGCGGTAGCTCCTACGAGCAGTACTTC.

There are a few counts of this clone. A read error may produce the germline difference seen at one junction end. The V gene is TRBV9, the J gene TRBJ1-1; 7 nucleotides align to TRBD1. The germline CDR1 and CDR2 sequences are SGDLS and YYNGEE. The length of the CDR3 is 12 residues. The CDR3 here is CASSKRDSLLLF. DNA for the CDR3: TGTGCCAGCAGCAAACGGGACAGCCTTCTCCTCTTT.

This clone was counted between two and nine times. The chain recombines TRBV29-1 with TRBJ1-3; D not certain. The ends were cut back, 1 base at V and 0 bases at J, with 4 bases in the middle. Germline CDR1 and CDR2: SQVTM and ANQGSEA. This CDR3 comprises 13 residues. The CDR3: CSVEVGSGNTIYF. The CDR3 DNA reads TGCAGCGTTGAAGTCGGCTCTGGAAACACCATATATTTT.

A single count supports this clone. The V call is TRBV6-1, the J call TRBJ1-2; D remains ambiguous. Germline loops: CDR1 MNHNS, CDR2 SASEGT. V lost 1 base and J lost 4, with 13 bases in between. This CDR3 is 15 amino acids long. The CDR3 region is CASSEGQIATYGYTF. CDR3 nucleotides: TGTGCCAGCAGTGAAGGGCAGATCGCCACCTATGGCTACACCTTC.

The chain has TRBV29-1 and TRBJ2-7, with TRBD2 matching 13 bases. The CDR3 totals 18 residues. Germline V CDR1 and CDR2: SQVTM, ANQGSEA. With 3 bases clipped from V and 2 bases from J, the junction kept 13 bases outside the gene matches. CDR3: CSVETFKAGLAGAYEQYF. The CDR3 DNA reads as TGCAGCGTTGAGACCTTCAAGGCCGGACTAGCGGGAGCCTACGAGCAGTACTTC.

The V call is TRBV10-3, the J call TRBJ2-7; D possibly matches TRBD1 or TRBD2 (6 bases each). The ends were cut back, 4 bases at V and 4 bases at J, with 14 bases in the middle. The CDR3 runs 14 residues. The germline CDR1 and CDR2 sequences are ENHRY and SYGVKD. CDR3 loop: CAISVEGGRYEQYF. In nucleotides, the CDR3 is TGTGCCATCAGTGTCGAGGGGGGCAGGTACGAGCAGTACTTC.

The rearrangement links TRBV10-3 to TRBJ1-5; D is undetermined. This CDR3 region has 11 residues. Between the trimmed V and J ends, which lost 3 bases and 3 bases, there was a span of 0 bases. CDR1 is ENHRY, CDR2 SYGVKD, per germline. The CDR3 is CAISDNQPQHF. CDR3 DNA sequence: TGTGCCATCAGTGACAATCAGCCCCAGCATTTT.

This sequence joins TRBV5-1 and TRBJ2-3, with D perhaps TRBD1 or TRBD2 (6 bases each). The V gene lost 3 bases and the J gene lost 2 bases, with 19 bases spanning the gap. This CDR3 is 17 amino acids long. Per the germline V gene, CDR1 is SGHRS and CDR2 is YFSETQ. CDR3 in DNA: TGCGCCAGCAGCTCTATAGGGGGGCCCCCCGTCACAGATACGCAGTATTTT. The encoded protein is CASSSIGGPPVTDTQYF.

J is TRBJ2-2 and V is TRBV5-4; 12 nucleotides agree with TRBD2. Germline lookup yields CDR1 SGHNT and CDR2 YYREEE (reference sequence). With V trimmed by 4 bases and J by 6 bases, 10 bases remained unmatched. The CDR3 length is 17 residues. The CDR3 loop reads CASSARPSGRAAGELFF. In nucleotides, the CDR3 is TGTGCCAGCAGCGCGCGACCTAGCGGGAGGGCCGCCGGGGAGCTGTTTTTT.

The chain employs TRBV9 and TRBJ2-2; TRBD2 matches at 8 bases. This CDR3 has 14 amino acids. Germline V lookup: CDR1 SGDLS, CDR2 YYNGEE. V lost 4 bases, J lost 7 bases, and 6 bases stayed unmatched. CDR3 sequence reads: CASSPVAGNGELFF. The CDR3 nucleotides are TGTGCCAGCAGCCCAGTAGCGGGGAACGGGGAGCTGTTTTTT.

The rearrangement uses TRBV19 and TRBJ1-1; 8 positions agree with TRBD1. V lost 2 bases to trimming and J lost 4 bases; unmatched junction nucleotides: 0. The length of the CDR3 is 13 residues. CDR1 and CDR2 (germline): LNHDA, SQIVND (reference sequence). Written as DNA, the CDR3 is TGTGCCAGTAGTATACAGGGGGCCACTGAAGCTTTCTTT. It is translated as CASSIQGATEAFF.